What follows are 30 T cell receptor beta chains derived from one specimen sequenced in a study of beta chain features in type 1 diabetes. Expressed TCRB transcripts were sequenced because the isolated RNA had all been reverse transcribed beforehand. Assay used: immunoSEQ multiplex PCR; TCRdb lists only in-frame clones, some missing. The table lists roughly 450,000 clones, 11% of them singletons. Sequencing was performed on naive CD4+ T cells from blood. The receptors here all came from a young woman in good health.

This chain uses TRBV7-3 with TRBJ2-3, with 7 bases identical to TRBD1. The junction had 12 bases not matched to a gene; V was cut back by 6 bases and J by 6 bases. CDR1 and CDR2 (germline): SGHTA, FQGTGA. The CDR3 is made up of 15 amino acids. In DNA form, the CDR3 reads TGTGCCAGCAGAAAGACAGGGCTCGGGATCGATACGCAGTATTTT. Translating it yields CASRKTGLGIDTQYF.

In this sample, this clone turned up many times. The chain joins TRBV16 to TRBJ2-1; D gene ambiguous. The CDR3 is 13 residues long. The germline CDR1 and CDR2 sequences are KGHSY and FQNENV. V lost 2 bases to trimming and J lost 4 bases, with 6 bases between them. CDR3 in DNA: TGTGCCAGCAGCCAAAACCCATACAATGAGCAGTTCTTC. Encoded protein: CASSQNPYNEQFF.

This clone was seen a few times. The chain carries TRBV7-8 and TRBJ1-4; D is perhaps TRBD1 (6 bases). V was trimmed by 5 bases and J by 5 bases, leaving 12 bases between them. CDR3 length: 14 residues. Germline values: CDR1 SGHVS, CDR2 FQNEAQ. CDR3 nucleotide sequence: TGTGCCAGCAGCCTGACAGGTTTGAATGAAAAACTGTTTTTT. Its protein product is CASSLTGLNEKLFF.

There are a few counts of this clone. This sequence joins TRBV5-6 and TRBJ2-1, with D possibly being TRBD1 (7 bases). Germline-derived CDR1 and CDR2 are SGHDT and YYEEEE. V gave up 6 bases and J gave up 3 bases, with 13 bases separating them. This CDR3 is built from 14 residues. The CDR3 sequence is CASNRRGDYNEQFF. The CDR3 DNA reads TGTGCCAGCAACCGCAGGGGGGACTACAATGAGCAGTTCTTC.

This clone showed up just a few times. V is TRBV29-1 and J is TRBJ2-3; 7 bases line up with TRBD1. Germline V lookup: CDR1 SQVTM, CDR2 ANQGSEA. Germline trimming cut 8 bases from V and 0 bases from J; bases unmatched to any gene: 11. This CDR3 has 15 amino acids. This CDR3 reads CSFSEGQQSTDTQYF. The CDR3 DNA sequence: TGCAGCTTCTCTGAGGGACAGCAGAGCACAGATACGCAGTATTTT.

This clone was picked up a small number of times. V gene TRBV10-3 combines with J gene TRBJ2-3; D is possibly TRBD2 (7 bases). Trimming removed 2 bases from V and 6 bases from J, with 21 bases in between. The CDR3 is made up of 17 amino acids. The germline V gene has CDR1 ENHRY and CDR2 SYGVKD. The CDR3: CAISEPYPGGASDTQYF. The CDR3 region has the DNA TGTGCCATCAGTGAGCCCTACCCTGGGGGGGCATCGGATACGCAGTATTTT.

The rearrangement joins TRBV6-6 to TRBJ2-1; 8 positions agree with TRBD2. Germline CDR1 and CDR2: MNHNY and SVGAGI (reference sequence). Losses at the gene ends were 5 bases for V and 3 bases for J; bases not matched to a gene: 6. CDR3 length: 15 amino acids. CDR3 nucleotide sequence: TGTGCCAGCAGTCGACCGGGAGGGGGCTACAATGAGCAGTTCTTC. Amino acids: CASSRPGGGYNEQFF.

This clone has a handful of counts. The V and J genes are TRBV4-3 and TRBJ2-5; D tentatively fits TRBD1 or TRBD2 (5 bases each). CDR1 and CDR2 from the germline V gene are LGHNA and YSLEER. Trimming took 3 bases from V and 2 from J, leaving 13 bases between them. The CDR3 extends over 15 amino acids. CDR3 loop: CASSHTGTTQETQYF. In DNA, the CDR3 is TGCGCCAGCAGCCACACCGGGACCACACAAGAGACCCAGTACTTC.

The chain is built from TRBV27 and TRBJ1-4, with 8 bases aligning to TRBD1. This CDR3 is 15 amino acids long. V lost 6 bases, J lost 6 bases, and 9 bases stayed unmatched. Germline CDR1 reads MNHEY; CDR2 reads SMNVEV (reference sequence). CDR3 protein: CASSRQGREYEKLFF. The CDR3 bases are TGTGCCAGCAGCCGACAGGGGAGGGAGTATGAAAAACTGTTTTTT.

This clone was observed a few times. The V gene is TRBV9, the J gene TRBJ2-7; tentative D call: TRBD1 (6 bases). The CDR3 contains 14 residues. The V end lost 2 bases, the J end lost 0 bases, and 9 bases lay between the germline ends. Germline loops: CDR1 SGDLS, CDR2 YYNGEE. Here the CDR3 DNA reads TGTGCCAGCAGCGTCCAGGGGAGCTCCTACGAGCAGTACTTC. Encoded protein: CASSVQGSSYEQYF.

This clone has a single count. The chain uses TRBV7-3 and TRBJ2-1; 9 nucleotides match TRBD1. V gave up 5 bases and J gave up 0 bases; unmatched junction bases: 5. Germline V gene sequence: CDR1 SGHTA, CDR2 FQGTGA. This CDR3 is 16 amino acids long. CDR3 sequence (DNA): TGTGCCAGCAGCCTCATGACAGGGGGCTCCTACAATGAGCAGTTCTTC. It encodes CASSLMTGGSYNEQFF.

This clone was seen a handful of times. The chain joins TRBV4-3 to TRBJ2-6; tentative D call: TRBD2 (6 bases). The CDR3 has 20 amino acids. V lost 1 base to trimming and J lost 4 bases, with 23 bases between them. Looked up from germline, CDR1 is LGHNA and CDR2 is YSLEER. For the CDR3, the DNA is TGCGCCAGCAGCCAAGCCGCCGCAACGGGAGCTCGAGAGGGGGCCAACGTCCTGACTTTC. This encodes CASSQAAATGAREGANVLTF.

This clone came up a few times. This chain connects TRBV27 to TRBJ1-4; weak D call: TRBD1 (5 bases). The germline V gene encodes CDR1 MNHEY and CDR2 SMNVEV (reference sequence). V was trimmed by 6 bases and J by 7 bases, leaving 12 bases between them. This CDR3 region has 13 residues. The CDR3 spells CASSLGRGEKLFF. The CDR3 region has the DNA TGTGCCAGCAGCCTGGGGCGAGGTGAAAAACTGTTTTTT.

Written as DNA, the CDR3 is TGTGCCCTGCGGGGCGGACCCAATCAGCCCCAGCATTTT. It specifies CALRGGPNQPQHF. The chain has TRBV30 and TRBJ1-5; TRBD1 is a possible D gene (5 bases). The CDR3 runs 13 residues. Germline CDR1 is GTSNPN and CDR2 is SVGIG (reference sequence). Trimming took off 8 bases at V and 3 bases at J, with 14 bases between the two ends.

The rearrangement uses TRBV5-4 and TRBJ2-3; D gene unclear. The V end lost 3 bases, the J end lost 2 bases, and 4 bases lay between the germline ends. The CDR3 consists of 12 residues. The germline gives CDR1 SGHNT, CDR2 YYREEE (reference sequence). The CDR3 spells CASSSYTDTQYF. In DNA form, the CDR3 reads TGTGCCAGCAGCTCTTACACAGATACGCAGTATTTT.

This clone showed up just a few times. This chain uses TRBV19 with TRBJ2-7; D gene uncertain. Looked up from germline, CDR1 is LNHDA and CDR2 is SQIVND (reference sequence). V shed 0 bases and J shed 2 bases, with 11 bases lying between them. The CDR3 sequence is 15 residues long. CDR3 nucleotides: TGTGCCAGTAGTATAGATCTCGGAAGACCCTACGAGCAGTACTTC. This translates into CASSIDLGRPYEQYF.

This clone was seen many times. V gene TRBV13 combines with J gene TRBJ2-5, with D tentatively TRBD1 or TRBD2 (5 bases each). V shed 3 bases and J shed 5 bases, with 16 bases lying between them. There are 15 residues in the CDR3. Germline CDR1 and CDR2: PRHDT and FYEKMQ (reference sequence). Here the CDR3 reads CASSFRRESGETQYF. Here the CDR3 DNA reads TGTGCCAGCAGCTTCCGCAGGGAGTCGGGCGAGACCCAGTACTTC.

This chain links TRBV5-6 with TRBJ2-3; D is possibly TRBD1 or TRBD2 (5 bases each). Trimming removed 4 bases at V and 2 bases at J, with 23 bases between. CDR1 is SGHDT, CDR2 YYEEEE, per germline. The CDR3 totals 18 residues. This CDR3 is CASSRAGSQWGNTDTQYF. The CDR3 DNA is TGTGCCAGCAGCCGCGCCGGATCGCAATGGGGGAACACAGATACGCAGTATTTT.

This clone was observed a single time. This chain uses TRBV9 with TRBJ2-3, with TRBD1 matching over 10 bases. Unmatched junction bases numbered 10, after V lost 0 bases and J lost 6 bases. The CDR3 is 17 amino acids. Germline loops: CDR1 SGDLS, CDR2 YYNGEE. CDR3 residues: CASSVGLVDRGRDTQYF. CDR3 sequence (DNA): TGTGCCAGCAGCGTAGGCCTTGTAGACAGGGGGCGGGATACGCAGTATTTT.

In this sample, this clone turned up a few times. The V call is TRBV7-2, the J call TRBJ1-2; D not resolved. The CDR3 spans 14 residues. Germline-derived CDR1 and CDR2 are SGHTA and FQGNSA. The V and J ends lost 5 bases and 4 bases respectively, with 14 bases between them. The CDR3 coding sequence is TGTGCCAGCAGCCCTCGTCATGGTGGCTATGGCTACACCTTC. Amino acid sequence: CASSPRHGGYGYTF. Supplemented by reference TRBV7-2 and TRBJ1-2, the full variable domain reads GAGVSQSPSNKVTEKGKDVELRCDPISGHTALYWYRQSLGQGLEFLIYFQGNSAPDKSGLPSDRFSAERTGGSVSTLTIQRTQQEDSAVYLCASSPRHGGYGYTFGSGTRLTVV.

The chain uses TRBV7-9 and TRBJ2-1; possible D gene TRBD1, 6 bases. CDR1 SEHNR and CDR2 FQNEAQ come from the germline V gene (reference sequence). Trimming pared 2 bases from V and 3 bases from J, leaving 17 bases between. The length of the CDR3 is 17 residues. This CDR3 reads CASSLSLQGIGYNEQFF. CDR3 DNA: TGTGCCAGCAGCTTAAGTCTACAGGGAATAGGCTACAATGAGCAGTTCTTC.

Only a few counts were recorded for this clone. V and J are TRBV5-6 and TRBJ2-3; D gene unclear. The CDR3 sequence is 15 residues long. With 4 bases removed from V and 1 base from J, the gap between germline ends came to 13 bases. Germline lookup yields CDR1 SGHDT and CDR2 YYEEEE. The CDR3 here is CASSPGRQRTDTQYF. The CDR3 DNA is TGTGCCAGCAGCCCAGGACGTCAGCGCACAGATACGCAGTATTTT.

This clone was seen many times. This chain joins TRBV7-9 and TRBJ2-1; maybe TRBD2 (6 bases). V was cut by 2 bases and J by 0 bases, with 11 bases left in between. This CDR3 region has 16 residues. CDR1 SEHNR and CDR2 FQNEAQ come from the germline V gene (reference sequence). The CDR3 region is CASSLRRELSYNEQFF. CDR3 coding DNA: TGTGCCAGCAGCTTAAGGAGGGAGCTCTCCTACAATGAGCAGTTCTTC. Full variable domain (remainder filled in from reference TRBV7-9 and TRBJ2-1): DTGVSQNPRHKITKRGQNVTFRCDPISEHNRLYWYRQTLGQGPEFLTYFQNEAQLEKSRLLSDRFSAERPKGSFSTLEIQRTEQGDSAMYLCASSLRRELSYNEQFFGPGTRLTVL.

The rearrangement uses TRBV2 and TRBJ2-5; 7 nucleotides agree with TRBD1. The CDR3 runs 12 residues. V lost 7 bases to trimming and J lost 5 bases; unmatched junction nucleotides: 4. Germline V gene data show CDR1 as SNHLY and CDR2 as FYNNEI. The CDR3 nucleotides are TGTGCCAGCAAGGGGGCTGGGGAGACCCAGTACTTC. Its protein product is CASKGAGETQYF.

This clone has a handful of counts. The J gene is TRBJ2-1, the V gene TRBV19; 11 nucleotides align to TRBD2. CDR3 length: 15 amino acids. CDR1 is LNHDA, CDR2 SQIVND, per germline (reference sequence). The ends lost 7 bases at V and 5 bases at J; junction bases unmatched: 7. The CDR3 here is CASTPSGRLNNEQFF. The DNA for the CDR3 is TGTGCCAGTACCCCTAGCGGGAGGCTAAACAATGAGCAGTTCTTC.

This clone was detected only a few times. The chain combines TRBV19 with TRBJ1-1; TRBD1 matches 7 bases. The CDR3 spans 14 residues. V dropped 3 bases and J dropped 2; count of bases not matched to a gene: 3. Per germline, CDR1 LNHDA and CDR2 SQIVND (reference sequence). CDR3 bases: TGTGCCAGTAGTATTGCAGGGGGTAACACTGAAGCTTTCTTT. This translates into CASSIAGGNTEAFF.

This clone was seen a few times. This chain connects TRBV10-3 to TRBJ1-1; D gene uncertain. CDR1 is ENHRY, CDR2 SYGVKD, per germline. This CDR3 region has 13 residues. Trimming removed 0 bases at V and 8 bases at J, with 10 bases between. CDR3 sequence (DNA): TGTGCCATCAGTGAGTCAGTCAAGGCCGAAGCTTTCTTT. This translates into CAISESVKAEAFF.

Here the CDR3 reads CASSPSLVSAEAFF. The CDR3 DNA sequence: TGTGCCAGCAGCCCGTCGTTAGTTAGCGCTGAAGCTTTCTTT. This chain links TRBV5-4 with TRBJ1-1; D gene uncertain. CDR3 size: 14 residues. In germline, CDR1 is SGHNT, CDR2 YYREEE (reference sequence). V lost 4 bases and J 6 bases, leaving 16 bases between the germline ends.

This clone was picked up a small number of times. This sequence joins TRBV18 and TRBJ2-1, with a weak D call TRBD1 (5 bases). Germline assignment: CDR1 KGHSH and CDR2 LQKENI. This CDR3 spans 15 amino acids. Trimming removed 6 bases at V and 3 bases at J, with 15 bases between. The CDR3 DNA is TGTGCCAGCTCCCTAGGGGCCGGACACTACAATGAGCAGTTCTTC. It is translated as CASSLGAGHYNEQFF.

This clone appeared a few times. The V call is TRBV28, the J call TRBJ2-1; weak D call: TRBD2 (6 bases). In germline, CDR1 is MDHEN, CDR2 SYDVKM. V lost 5 bases and J 4 bases, leaving 15 bases between the germline ends. This CDR3 is built from 15 residues. In nucleotides, the CDR3 is TGTGCCAGCAGTCCGTTTTGGCGGGGATACAATGAGCAGTTCTTC. Amino acids: CASSPFWRGYNEQFF.